The T cell receptor beta chain described here comes from a study of T-cell memory formation after mild COVID-19. J gave up 3 bases and V 3 bases, and 7 bases lay outside the gene matches. CDR3 length: 16 residues. TCRdb processed the 5' RACE reads anew with MiXCR; each CDR3 protein has one entry. Among under 550,000 distinct CDR3 sequences listed, under 20% were seen once. The chain carries TRBV12-3 or TRBV12-4 and TRBJ2-3, with TRBD2 identical over 9 bases. This TCR came from a young man who had mild COVID-19 (a few samples of this study predate the infection). Cell type and time point are not known. Input material: PBMCs or a T cell subset sorted from them (not recorded which). The CDR3 is CASSFLKSGGTDTQYF. DNA for the CDR3: TGTGCCAGCAGTTTTCTTAAGAGCGGGGGGACAGATACGCAGTATTTT.